This section outlines one T cell receptor (beta chain) sequence together with its context. Its cognate antigen is unknown. These data belong to a study of OX40 agonist ivuxolimab in advanced cancers. Blood was sampled at baseline, cycle 4 day 1, and cycle 7 day 1. Study-wide points: CD4+ and CD8+ T cells in blood underwent clonal expansion by week 6 at 0.1 to 3.0 mg/kg. Patients who responded partially at 0.1-3.0 mg/kg showed clonal expansion ranking among the lowest.

Assay: immunoSEQ multiplex PCR; the TCRdb copy retains only in-frame clones and omits some. This table holds some 110,000 clones, under 95% found once. Per germline, CDR1 GTSNPN and CDR2 SVGIG (reference sequence). The CDR3 covers 12 residues. Deletions cut 7 bases from V and 7 bases from J, with 16 bases between. This chain joins TRBV30 and TRBJ2-5, with a tentative D call TRBD2 (6 bases). This receptor was obtained from an adult with an advanced solid tumor such as melanoma, head and neck, liver or kidney cancer. Sequencing used CD4+ or CD8+ T cells sorted from blood, obtained in a trial of the OX40 agonist ivuxolimab. Here the CDR3 DNA reads TGTGCCTTCAACCGGGACTCAGGGACCCAGTACTTC. Protein: CAFNRDSGTQYF.